The text below deals with one T cell receptor (beta chain). The sample originates from a study of blood T cell repertoires in COVID-19. Whole-study context: Sites in the United States, Italy and Spain provided acute and convalescent COVID-19 samples. Nucleic acid was either cDNA or gDNA, and it came from T cells, B-cell-depleted T cells, or PBMCs.

Original handling: Researchers report that nucleated cell counts were estimated from reference gene primer amplification. Only in-frame clones appear in the TCRdb table, and some are missing; sequencing was by immunoSEQ multiplex PCR. Clone size and the V and J calls come from that table; the DNA yielded D and trimming. The repertoire includes over 110,000 clones, over 75% of them detected once, and about 2% sits in the top ten. The clonotype comes from an older man with acute or convalescent COVID-19. The source material was peripheral blood.

The DNA of the CDR3 is TGTGCCAGCAGCCCCCCGGGACTGAACACCGGGGAGCTGTTTTTT. This encodes CASSPPGLNTGELFF. The chain uses TRBV7-7 and TRBJ2-2; TRBD2 might be the D (6 bases). Between the trimmed V and J ends, which lost 5 bases and 1 base, there was a span of 11 bases. CDR1 and CDR2 from the germline V gene are SSHAT and FNYEAQ (reference sequence). The CDR3 spans 15 residues.